These T cell receptor beta chains were read from a single sample in a study of STAT3 mutations in large granular lymphocyte leukemia. Measured with immunoSEQ multiplex PCR; TCRdb has only the in-frame clones, and not every one. The sample has some 10,000 clones, 88% seen once. Input material: peripheral blood mononuclear cells. Receptors originate from a man aged 55 to 70 with T-cell large granular lymphocyte leukemia. Some clones in this sample may be carry-over from other donors' samples. CDR3s include the opening cysteine and the closing phenylalanine or tryptophan. A D gene is named only where the DNA matches it firmly.

TRBJ2-7 NA TRBV9 CASSPHPLATEQYF
TRBJ2-3 NA TRBV5-1 CASTYDPPAAAQYF
TRBJ1-2 TRBD1 TRBV14 CASSQGDRVGLFGYTF
TRBJ1-4 NA TRBV5-1 CASSLSGRRDEKLFF
TRBJ2-5 NA TRBV7-9 CASSPLRGETQYF
TRBJ2-7 NA TRBV9 CASSPRPSTYEQYF
TRBJ2-3 TRBD1 TRBV28 CASIHRTGDRTDTQYF
TRBJ2-7 TRBD1 TRBV30 CAWSYTGQGASYEQYF
TRBJ2-7 TRBD2 TRBV14 CASSQISGSHHEQYF
TRBJ1-3 NA TRBV18 CASSRRETGNTIYF
TRBJ2-3 NA TRBV7-9 CASSSYGPDTQYF
TRBJ1-1 NA TRBV30 CACKRGNTEAFF
TRBJ2-7 NA TRBV11-3 CASSPHEQYF
TRBJ1-2 NA TRBV30 CAWSDGGRVYGYTF
TRBJ2-5 NA TRBV7-8 CASSLVAPPRETQYF
TRBJ2-3 TRBD2 TRBV7-8 CASSPGLAQSTDTQYF
TRBJ2-7 TRBD1 TRBV29-1 CSVEGGQGANEQYF